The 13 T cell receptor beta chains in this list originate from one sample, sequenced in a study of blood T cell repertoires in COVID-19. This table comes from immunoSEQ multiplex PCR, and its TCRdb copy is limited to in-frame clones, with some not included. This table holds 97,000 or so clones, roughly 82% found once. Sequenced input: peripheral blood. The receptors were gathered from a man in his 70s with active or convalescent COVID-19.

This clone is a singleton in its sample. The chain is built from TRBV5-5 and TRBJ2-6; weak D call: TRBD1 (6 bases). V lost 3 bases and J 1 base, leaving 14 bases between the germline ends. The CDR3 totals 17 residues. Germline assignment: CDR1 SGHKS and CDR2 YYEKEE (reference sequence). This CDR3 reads CASSSWGQESGANVLTF. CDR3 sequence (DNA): TGTGCCAGCAGCTCGTGGGGGCAGGAATCTGGGGCCAACGTCCTGACTTTC. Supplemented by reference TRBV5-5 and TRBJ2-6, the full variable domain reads DAGVTQSPTHLIKTRGQQVTLRCSPISGHKSVSWYQQVLGQGPQFIFQYYEKEERGRGNFPDRFSARQFPNYSSELNVNALLLGDSALYLCASSSWGQESGANVLTFGAGSRLTVL.

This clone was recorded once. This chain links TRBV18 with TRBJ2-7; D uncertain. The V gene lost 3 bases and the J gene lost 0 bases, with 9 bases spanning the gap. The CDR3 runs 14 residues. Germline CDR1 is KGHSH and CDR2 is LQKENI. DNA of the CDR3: TGTGCCAGCTCACCCGACTGGAGCTCCTACGAGCAGTACTTC. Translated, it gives CASSPDWSSYEQYF.

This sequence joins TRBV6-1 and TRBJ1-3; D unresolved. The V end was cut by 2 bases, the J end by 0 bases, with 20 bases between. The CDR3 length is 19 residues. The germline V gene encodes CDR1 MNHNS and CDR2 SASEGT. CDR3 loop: CASSERLSYPPSSGNTIYF. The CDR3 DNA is TGTGCCAGCAGTGAACGCTTGTCCTACCCTCCGAGCTCTGGAAACACCATATATTTT.

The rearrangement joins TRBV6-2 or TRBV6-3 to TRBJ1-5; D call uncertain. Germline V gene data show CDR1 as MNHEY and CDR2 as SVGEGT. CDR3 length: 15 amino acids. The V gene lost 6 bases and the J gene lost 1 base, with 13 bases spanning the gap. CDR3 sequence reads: CASSRRQASNQPQHF. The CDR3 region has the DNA TGTGCCAGCAGCCGCCGGCAGGCCAGCAATCAGCCCCAGCATTTT.

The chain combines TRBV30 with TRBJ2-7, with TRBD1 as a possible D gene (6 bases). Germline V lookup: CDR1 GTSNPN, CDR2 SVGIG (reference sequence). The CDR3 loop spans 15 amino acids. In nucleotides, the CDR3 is TGTGCGTGTACCTTACGGACAGAGCGATCCTACGAGCAGTACTTC. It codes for CACTLRTERSYEQYF. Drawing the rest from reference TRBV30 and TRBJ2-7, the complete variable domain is SQTIHQWPATLVQPVGSPLSLECTVEGTSNPNLYWYRQAAGRGLQLLFYSVGIGQISSEVPQNLSASRPQDRQFILSSKKLLLSDSGFYLCACTLRTERSYEQYFGPGTRLTVT.

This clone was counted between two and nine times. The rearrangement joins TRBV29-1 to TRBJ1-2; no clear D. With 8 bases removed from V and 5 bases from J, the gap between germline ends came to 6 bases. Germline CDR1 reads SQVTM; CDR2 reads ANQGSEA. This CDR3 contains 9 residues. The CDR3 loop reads CSPAYGYTF. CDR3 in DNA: TGCAGCCCCGCGTATGGCTACACCTTC. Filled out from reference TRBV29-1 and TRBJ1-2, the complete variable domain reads SAVISQKPSRDICQRGTSLTIQCQVDSQVTMMFWYRQQPGQSLTLIATANQGSEATYESGFVIDKFPISRPNLTFSTLTVSNMSPEDSSIYLCSPAYGYTFGSGTRLTVV.

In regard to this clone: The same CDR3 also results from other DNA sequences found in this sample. This CDR3 is CAWSVLGVDTGELFF. The CDR3 coding sequence is TGTGCCTGGAGTGTTTTAGGGGTGGACACCGGGGAGCTGTTTTTT. The J gene is TRBJ2-2, the V gene TRBV30, with a weak D call TRBD1 (5 bases). Germline V gene sequence: CDR1 GTSNPN, CDR2 SVGIG (reference sequence). The CDR3 totals 15 residues. V lost 0 bases and J 3 bases, leaving 11 bases between the germline ends.

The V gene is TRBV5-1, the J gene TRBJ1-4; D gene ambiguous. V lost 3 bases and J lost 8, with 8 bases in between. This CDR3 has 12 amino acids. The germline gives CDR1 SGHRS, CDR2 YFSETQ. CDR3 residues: CASSSGSEKLFF. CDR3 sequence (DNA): TGCGCCAGCAGCTCGGGAAGCGAAAAACTGTTTTTT.

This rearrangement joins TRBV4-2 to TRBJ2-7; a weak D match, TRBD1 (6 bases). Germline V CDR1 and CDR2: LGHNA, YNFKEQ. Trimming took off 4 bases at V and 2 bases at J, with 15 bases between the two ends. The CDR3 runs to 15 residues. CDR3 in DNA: TGTGCCAGCAGCCTGGGTGGGGGCAAACCCTACGAGCAGTACTTC. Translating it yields CASSLGGGKPYEQYF.

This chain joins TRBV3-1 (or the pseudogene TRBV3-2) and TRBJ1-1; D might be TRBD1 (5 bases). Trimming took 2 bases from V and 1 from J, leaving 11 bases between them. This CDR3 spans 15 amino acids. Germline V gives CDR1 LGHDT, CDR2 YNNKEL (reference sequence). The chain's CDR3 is CASSQIRRANTEAFF. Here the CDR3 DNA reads TGTGCCAGCAGCCAAATCCGCAGGGCGAACACTGAAGCTTTCTTT.

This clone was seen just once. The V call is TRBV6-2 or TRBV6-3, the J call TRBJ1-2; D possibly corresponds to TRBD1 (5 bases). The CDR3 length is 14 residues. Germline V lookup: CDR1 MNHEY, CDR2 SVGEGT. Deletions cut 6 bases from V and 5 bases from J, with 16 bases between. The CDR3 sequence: CASSRGQGIYGYTF. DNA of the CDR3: TGTGCCAGCAGCCGGGGTCAGGGAATTTATGGCTACACCTTC.

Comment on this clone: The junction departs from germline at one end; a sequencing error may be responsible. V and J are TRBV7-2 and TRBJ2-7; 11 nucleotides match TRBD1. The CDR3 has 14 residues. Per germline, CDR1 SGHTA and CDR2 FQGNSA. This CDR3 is CASTLPGTGGEQYF. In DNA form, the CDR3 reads TGTGCCAGCACCTTACCCGGGACAGGGGGCGAGCAGTACTTC.

The CDR3 sequence is CAISSGTSGYNEQFF. DNA for the CDR3: TGTGCCATCAGTTCCGGGACTAGCGGCTACAATGAGCAGTTCTTC. The V and J genes are TRBV10-3 and TRBJ2-1; 11 positions agree with TRBD2. Per the germline V gene, CDR1 is ENHRY and CDR2 is SYGVKD. The CDR3 is 15 amino acids. Trimming at V came to 5 bases and at J to 3 bases, leaving 3 bases not matched to a gene.